The clone carrying this T cell receptor beta chain was observed many times. Its matching antigen is unknown. With 4 bases removed from V and 6 bases from J, the gap between germline ends came to 15 bases. The CDR3 runs to 15 residues. Germline lookup yields CDR1 MNHNS and CDR2 SASEGT. The entry originates in a study of T cells in Graves' hyperthyroidism and ophthalmopathy. About the study: Any treatment followed the collection of peripheral blood at initial diagnosis. Whole-study results and caveats: The authors' 13 V-J model separated ophthalmopathy from stable hyperthyroidism.

Authors of the study amplified TCR beta CDR3 regions from RNA transcripts. TCR CDR3 underwent first-round RT-PCR with the HTBI primer set. One entry per CDR3 protein results from TCRdb running MiXCR on the multiplex PCR reads. Counted here are about 380,000 distinct CDR3 sequences, 14% occurring once; the ten biggest clones make up about 18%. Ophthalmopathy cases scored 3 or more on the Clinical Activity Score and 4 or more on NOSPECS grade, with duration below 3 months. Uncontrolled infection, other autoimmune disease, pregnancy or lactation excluded patients. The rearrangement joins TRBV6-1 to TRBJ2-2, with a weak D call TRBD2 (5 bases). Material: blood. This receptor was identified in a woman between 25 and 40 years old with Graves' ophthalmopathy. CDR3 nucleotides: TGTGCCAGCAGTGTCGGGATTTTAAGGCCCGGGGAGCTGTTTTTT. Its protein product is CASSVGILRPGELFF.